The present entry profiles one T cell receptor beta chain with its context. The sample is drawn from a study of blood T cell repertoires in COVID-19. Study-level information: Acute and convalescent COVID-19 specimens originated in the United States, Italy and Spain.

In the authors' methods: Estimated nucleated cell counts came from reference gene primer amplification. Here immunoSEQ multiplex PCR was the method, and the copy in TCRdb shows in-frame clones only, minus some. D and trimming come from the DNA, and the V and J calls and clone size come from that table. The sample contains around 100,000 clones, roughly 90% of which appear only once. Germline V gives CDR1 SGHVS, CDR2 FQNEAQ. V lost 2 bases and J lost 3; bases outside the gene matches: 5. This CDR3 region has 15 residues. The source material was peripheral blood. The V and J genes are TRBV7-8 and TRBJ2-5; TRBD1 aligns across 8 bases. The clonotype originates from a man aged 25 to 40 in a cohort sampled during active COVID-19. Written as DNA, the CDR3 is TGTGCCAGCAGCTTATGGACAGGGAGTAAAGAGACCCAGTACTTC. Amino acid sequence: CASSLWTGSKETQYF. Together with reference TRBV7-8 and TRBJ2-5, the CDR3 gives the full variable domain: GAGVSQSPRYKVAKRGQDVALRCDPISGHVSLFWYQQALGQGPEFLTYFQNEAQLDKSGLPSDRFFAERPEGSVSTLKIQRTQQEDSAVYLCASSLWTGSKETQYFGPGTRLLVL.